A selection of T cell receptor beta chains follows, all from one sample in a study of cytomegalovirus exposure and HLA in healthy donors. This table comes from immunoSEQ multiplex PCR, and its TCRdb copy is limited to in-frame clones, with some not included. The sample holds roughly 87,000 clones, more than 70% seen once. Sequencing used PBMCs. The receptors here all came from a man between 60 and 75 years old in good health and CMV-seronegative. Both conserved end residues are part of each CDR3. D genes are given only for firm matches. A row's size may be missing; if present it is once, few, many or a size class.

V gene	D gene	clone size	J gene	CDR3 protein	CDR3 DNA
TRBV5-1	NA	NA	TRBJ1-4	CASSTTAGETNEKLFF	TGCGCCAGCAGCACAACGGCGGGTGAAACTAATGAAAAACTGTTTTTT
TRBV10-1	TRBD2	few	TRBJ2-7	CARLAGGIYEQYF	TGCGCCAGGCTAGCGGGGGGAATTTACGAGCAGTACTTC
TRBV7-8	NA	NA	TRBJ1-4	CASSSGTRDNEKLFF	TGTGCCAGCAGCTCCGGGACACGAGATAATGAAAAACTGTTTTTT
TRBV5-4	TRBD2	NA	TRBJ2-4	CASSLVSSGSLAKNIQYF	TGTGCCAGCAGCTTGGTGTCTAGCGGGTCGCTAGCCAAAAACATTCAGTACTTC
TRBV18	NA	once	TRBJ2-7	CASSDNRVYEQYF	TGTGCCAGCTCGGACAACAGGGTCTACGAGCAGTACTTC
TRBV2	TRBD2	NA	TRBJ2-3	CASTLGLAGGGTDTQYF	TGTGCCAGCACCTTGGGGTTAGCGGGGGGTGGCACAGATACGCAGTATTTT
TRBV19	NA	NA	TRBJ1-5	CASSKGVDDQPQHF	TGTGCCAGTAGTAAGGGGGTCGACGATCAGCCCCAGCATTTT
TRBV6-5	TRBD1	few	TRBJ2-7	CASSYSLGGDEQYF	TGTGCCAGCAGTTACTCATTAGGGGGCGACGAGCAGTACTTC
TRBV4-1	NA	NA	TRBJ2-7	CASSADQGYYEQYF	TGCGCCAGCAGCGCGGACCAGGGTTACTACGAGCAGTACTTC
TRBV2	NA	few	TRBJ1-2	CASQLLAGDRGYTF	TGTGCCAGTCAGCTATTAGCGGGGGATCGCGGCTACACCTTC
TRBV23-1	NA	NA	TRBJ1-1	CASRLGRGSRWPEAFF	TGCGCCAGCAGACTTGGGAGGGGGTCACGTTGGCCTGAAGCTTTCTTT
TRBV7-8	NA	NA	TRBJ2-5	CASSPRQEETQYF	TGTGCCAGCAGCCCACGCCAGGAAGAGACCCAGTACTTC
TRBV5-1	TRBD1	NA	TRBJ2-7	CASSPGQGHEQYF	TGCGCCAGCAGCCCGGGACAGGGCCACGAGCAGTACTTC
TRBV6-5	TRBD1	NA	TRBJ1-5	CASRNRGPSNQPQHF	TGTGCCAGCAGAAACAGGGGGCCGAGCAATCAGCCCCAGCATTTT
TRBV7-3	NA	NA	TRBJ2-7	CASSLTGGGGHRNVCYEQYF	TGTGCCAGCAGCTTAACAGGCGGCGGGGGCCACAGAAACGTTTGCTACGAGCAGTACTTC
TRBV7-9	NA	few	TRBJ1-1	CASSLEFQGTEAFF	TGTGCCAGCAGCTTAGAGTTCCAGGGCACTGAAGCTTTCTTT
TRBV7-3	NA	NA	TRBJ1-2	CASSEAGRGHHGYTF	TGTGCCAGCAGCGAGGCCGGCAGGGGACATCATGGCTACACCTTC
TRBV5-1	NA	NA	TRBJ1-1	CASSLYRQNTEAFF	TGCGCCAGCAGCTTGTACAGACAGAACACTGAAGCTTTCTTT
TRBV7-3	TRBD1	NA	TRBJ2-3	CASSSTGQGADTQYF	TGTGCCAGCAGCTCCACGGGACAGGGTGCAGATACGCAGTATTTT
TRBV6-1	NA	NA	TRBJ1-6	CASSELRSGDSPLHF	TGTGCCAGCAGTGAATTGCGGTCCGGGGATTCACCCCTCCACTTT
TRBV2	NA	NA	TRBJ2-1	CASSPTTGGAGEQFF	TGTGCCAGCAGTCCAACTACAGGGGGGGCGGGTGAGCAGTTCTTC
TRBV25-1	NA	once	TRBJ2-5	CASSARAGAETQYF	TGTGCCAGCAGTGCCCGTGCGGGGGCAGAGACCCAGTACTTC
TRBV27	TRBD1	NA	TRBJ2-7	CASSFNLGTGVYEQYF	TGTGCCAGCAGTTTTAACCTTGGGACAGGGGTTTACGAGCAGTACTTC
TRBV9	NA	NA	TRBJ2-2	CASSVGGANTGELFF	TGTGCCAGCAGCGTTGGAGGGGCCAACACCGGGGAGCTGTTTTTT
TRBV7-9	NA	NA	TRBJ1-1	CASSSQKGAGTEAFF	TGTGCCAGCAGCTCCCAAAAAGGAGCGGGGACTGAAGCTTTCTTT
TRBV5-1	NA	NA	TRBJ1-6	CASSVRVGNSPLHF	TGCGCCAGCAGCGTCCGGGTCGGGAATTCACCCCTCCACTTT
TRBV6-5	TRBD1	few	TRBJ1-2	CASSSGQGVSYGYTF	TGTGCCAGCAGTTCGGGACAGGGTGTATCCTATGGCTACACCTTC
TRBV7-2	NA	NA	TRBJ1-1	CASSLSVWSEAFF	TGTGCCAGCAGCTTGAGCGTGTGGTCTGAAGCTTTCTTT
TRBV7-8	TRBD2	NA	TRBJ2-2	CASSFLGLADTGELFF	TGTGCCAGCAGCTTCCTGGGACTAGCGGACACCGGGGAGCTGTTTTTT
TRBV5-1	TRBD1	NA	TRBJ2-1	CASNLDRVSYNEQFF	TGCGCCAGCAACCTCGACAGGGTGTCCTACAATGAGCAGTTCTTC
TRBV4-1	NA	NA	TRBJ2-1	CASSQGSPPNEQFF	TGCGCCAGCAGCCAAGGTAGTCCTCCCAATGAGCAGTTCTTC
TRBV6-5	NA	NA	TRBJ2-3	CASSSLTTGDTQYF	TGTGCCAGCAGTTCCCTCACCACCGGAGATACGCAGTATTTT
TRBV11-2	TRBD2	NA	TRBJ2-1	CASSLGAGGQSSYNEQFF	TGTGCCAGCAGCTTAGGAGCGGGGGGGCAGAGCTCCTACAATGAGCAGTTCTTC
TRBV25-1	NA	few	TRBJ1-2	CASSDRGGVIRGYTF	TGTGCCAGCAGTGATCGTGGAGGGGTAATAAGGGGCTACACCTTC
TRBV27	NA	NA	TRBJ2-1	CASSLTRREQFF	TGTGCCAGCAGTTTAACGAGGAGGGAGCAGTTCTTC
TRBV5-1	TRBD1	NA	TRBJ2-3	CASSLSGTGGDTQYF	TGCGCCAGCAGCTTATCCGGGACAGGTGGAGATACGCAGTATTTT
TRBV7-9	TRBD1	NA	TRBJ1-2	CASNLDTGGRGYGYTF	TGTGCCAGCAACCTCGACACAGGGGGCCGCGGCTATGGCTACACCTTC
TRBV14	NA	NA	TRBJ2-7	CASSQDRSYEQYF	TGTGCCAGCAGCCAAGATAGGAGCTACGAGCAGTACTTC
TRBV28	NA	NA	TRBJ1-1	CASGGTSEAFF	TGTGCCAGCGGTGGGACATCAGAAGCTTTCTTT
TRBV30	NA	NA	TRBJ1-2	CAWSGAGAAGGYTF	TGTGCCTGGAGTGGGGCAGGGGCTGCTGGTGGCTACACCTTC
TRBV30	NA	NA	TRBJ2-1	CAWSAGNEQFF	TGTGCCTGGAGTGCAGGCAATGAGCAGTTCTTC